The present T cell receptor beta chain was sequenced within a study of tumor-infiltrating lymphocytes in primary liver carcinoma. Across the whole study: Primary liver carcinoma in the patients was surgically resected. Tumor stage was T1-T3 N0M0, and tumor size was roughly 4 to 10 cm across. General study results and limits: The samples were not sorted (they were bulk), so CD4+ and CD8+ repertoires were not compared.

Unsorted whole blood supplied the RNA, and germline DNA was extracted too. No treatment had been given to the patients, who were chronically infected with HBV. Germline V gives CDR1 MNHNY, CDR2 SVGAGI (reference sequence). The CDR3 spans 16 residues. Only one count was recorded for this clonotype. Its matching antigen is unknown. Relative to the germline gene, one junction end is altered; a read error may explain this. Constant-region priming of 500 ng total RNA yielded TCR beta cDNA. Three rounds of nested multiplex PCR with slightly modified ARM-PCR produced TCR beta libraries. Rounds one and two of PCR, each of roughly 10 cycles, were primed with TRBV1-TRBV30 forward primers and a C-beta reverse primer. TCRdb re-analysed the multiplex PCR reads in MiXCR, keeping a single row per CDR3 protein. The sample records 300,000 to 350,000 distinct CDR3 sequences, 65% being singletons.

The receptor was isolated from a man in his forties with primary liver carcinoma and hepatitis B virus infection. This chain connects TRBV6-6 to TRBJ2-3, with TRBD1 matching 9 bases. The sequencing sample was made of peripheral blood. This CDR3 reads CVSSYFGTGITDTQYF. CDR3 nucleotide sequence: TGTGTCAGCAGTTATTTCGGGACAGGGATAACAGATACGCAGTATTTT.